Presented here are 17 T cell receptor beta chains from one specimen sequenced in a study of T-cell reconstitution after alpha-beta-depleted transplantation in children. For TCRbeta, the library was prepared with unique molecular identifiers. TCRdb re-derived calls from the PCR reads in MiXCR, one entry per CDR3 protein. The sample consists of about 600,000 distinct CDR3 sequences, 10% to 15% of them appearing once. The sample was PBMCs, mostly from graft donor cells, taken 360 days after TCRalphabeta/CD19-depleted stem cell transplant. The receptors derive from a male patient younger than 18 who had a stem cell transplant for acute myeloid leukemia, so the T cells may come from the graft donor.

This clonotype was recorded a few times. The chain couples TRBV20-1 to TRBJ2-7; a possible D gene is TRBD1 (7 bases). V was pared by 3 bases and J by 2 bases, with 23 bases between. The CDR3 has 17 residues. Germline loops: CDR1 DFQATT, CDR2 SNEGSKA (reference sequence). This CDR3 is CSASAGLLRGTTYEQYF. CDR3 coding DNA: TGCAGTGCTAGTGCGGGACTCCTCAGGGGGACCACCTACGAGCAGTACTTC.

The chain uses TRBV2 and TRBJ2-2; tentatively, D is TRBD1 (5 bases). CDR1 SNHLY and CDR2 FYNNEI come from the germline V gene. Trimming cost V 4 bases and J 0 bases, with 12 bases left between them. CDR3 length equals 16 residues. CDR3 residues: CASSAARQPNTGELFF. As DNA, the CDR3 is TGTGCCAGCAGTGCCGCGAGACAGCCGAACACCGGGGAGCTGTTTTTT.

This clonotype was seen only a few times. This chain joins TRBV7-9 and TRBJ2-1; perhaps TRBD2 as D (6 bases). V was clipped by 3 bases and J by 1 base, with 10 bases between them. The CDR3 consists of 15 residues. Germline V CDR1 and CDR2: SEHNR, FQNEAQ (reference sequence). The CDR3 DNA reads TGTGCCAGCAGCTTGGGCGGGAAATCCTACAATGAGCAGTTCTTC. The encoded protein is CASSLGGKSYNEQFF.

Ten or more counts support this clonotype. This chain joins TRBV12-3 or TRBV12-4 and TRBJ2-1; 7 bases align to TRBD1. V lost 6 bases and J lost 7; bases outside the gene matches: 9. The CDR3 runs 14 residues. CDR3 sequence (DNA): TGTGCCAGCAGCCCACAGGGGTCTTGGAATGAGCAGTTCTTC. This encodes CASSPQGSWNEQFF.

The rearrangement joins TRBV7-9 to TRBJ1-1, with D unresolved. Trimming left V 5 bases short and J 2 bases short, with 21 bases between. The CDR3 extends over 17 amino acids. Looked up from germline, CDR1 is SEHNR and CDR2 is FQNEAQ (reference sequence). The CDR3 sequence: CASSTKPTWTPNTEAFF. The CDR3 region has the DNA TGTGCCAGCAGCACTAAGCCGACCTGGACTCCCAACACTGAAGCTTTCTTT.

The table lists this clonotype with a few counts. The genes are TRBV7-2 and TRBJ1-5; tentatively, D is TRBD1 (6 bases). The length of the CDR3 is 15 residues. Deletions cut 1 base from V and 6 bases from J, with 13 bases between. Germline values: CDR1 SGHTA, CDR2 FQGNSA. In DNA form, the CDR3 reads TGTGCCAGCAGCTTAGAAGTGAGGGGGAGTCAGCCCCAGCATTTT. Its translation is CASSLEVRGSQPQHF. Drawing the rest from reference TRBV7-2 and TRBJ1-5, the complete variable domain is GAGVSQSPSNKVTEKGKDVELRCDPISGHTALYWYRQSLGQGLEFLIYFQGNSAPDKSGLPSDRFSAERTGGSVSTLTIQRTQQEDSAVYLCASSLEVRGSQPQHFGDGTRLSIL.

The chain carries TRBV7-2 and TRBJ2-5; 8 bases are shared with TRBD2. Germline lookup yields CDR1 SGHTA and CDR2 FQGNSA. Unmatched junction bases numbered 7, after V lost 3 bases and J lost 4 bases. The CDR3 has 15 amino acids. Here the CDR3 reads CASSFLLAGRETQYF. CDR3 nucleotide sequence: TGTGCCAGCAGCTTCCTATTAGCGGGACGAGAGACCCAGTACTTC.

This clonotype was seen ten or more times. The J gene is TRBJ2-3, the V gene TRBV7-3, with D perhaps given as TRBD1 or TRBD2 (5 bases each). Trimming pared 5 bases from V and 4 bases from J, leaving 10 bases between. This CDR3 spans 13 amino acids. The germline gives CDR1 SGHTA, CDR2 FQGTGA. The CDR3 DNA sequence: TGTGCCAGCAGCCAATTGGGGGCAGATACGCAGTATTTT. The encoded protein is CASSQLGADTQYF.

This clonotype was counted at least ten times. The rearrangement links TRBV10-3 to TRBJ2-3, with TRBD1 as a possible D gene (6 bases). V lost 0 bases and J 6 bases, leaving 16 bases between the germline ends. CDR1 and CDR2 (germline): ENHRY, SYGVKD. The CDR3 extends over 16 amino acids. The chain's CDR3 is CAISESRTGSGDTQYF. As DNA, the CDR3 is TGTGCCATCAGTGAGTCGAGAACAGGGAGTGGCGATACGCAGTATTTT.

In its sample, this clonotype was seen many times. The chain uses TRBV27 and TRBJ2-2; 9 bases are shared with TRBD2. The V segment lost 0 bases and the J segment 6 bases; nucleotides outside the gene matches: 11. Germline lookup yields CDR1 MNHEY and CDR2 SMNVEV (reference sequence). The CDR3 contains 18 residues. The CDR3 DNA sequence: TGTGCCAGCAGTTTATCCGACAGACTAGCGGAGGGCCCCGGGGAGCTGTTTTTT. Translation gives CASSLSDRLAEGPGELFF.

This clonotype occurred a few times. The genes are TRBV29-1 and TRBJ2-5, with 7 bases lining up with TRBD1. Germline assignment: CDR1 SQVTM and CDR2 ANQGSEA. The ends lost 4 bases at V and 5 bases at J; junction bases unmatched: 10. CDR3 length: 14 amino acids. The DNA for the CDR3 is TGCAGCGTTGCCCTTTCAGGGGGAGTGGAGACCCAGTACTTC. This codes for CSVALSGGVETQYF.

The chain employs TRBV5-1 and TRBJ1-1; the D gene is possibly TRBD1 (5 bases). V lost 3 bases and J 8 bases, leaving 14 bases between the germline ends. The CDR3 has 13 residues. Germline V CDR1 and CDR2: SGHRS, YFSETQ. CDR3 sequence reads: CASSSTVLSEAFF. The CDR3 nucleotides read TGCGCCAGCAGCTCGACAGTCCTCAGCGAAGCTTTCTTT.

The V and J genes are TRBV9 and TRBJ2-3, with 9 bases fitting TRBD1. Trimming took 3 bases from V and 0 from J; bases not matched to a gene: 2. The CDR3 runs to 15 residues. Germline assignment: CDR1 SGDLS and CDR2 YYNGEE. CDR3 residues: CASSGDRGSTDTQYF. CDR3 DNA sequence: TGTGCCAGCAGCGGTGACAGGGGGAGCACAGATACGCAGTATTTT.

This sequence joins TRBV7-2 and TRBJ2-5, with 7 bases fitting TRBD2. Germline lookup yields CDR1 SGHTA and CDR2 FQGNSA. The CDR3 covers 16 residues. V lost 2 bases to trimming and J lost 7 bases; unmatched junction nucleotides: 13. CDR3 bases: TGTGCCAGCAGCTTATCCCTGGGGAGGGAAACCGTGACCCAGTACTTC. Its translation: CASSLSLGRETVTQYF.

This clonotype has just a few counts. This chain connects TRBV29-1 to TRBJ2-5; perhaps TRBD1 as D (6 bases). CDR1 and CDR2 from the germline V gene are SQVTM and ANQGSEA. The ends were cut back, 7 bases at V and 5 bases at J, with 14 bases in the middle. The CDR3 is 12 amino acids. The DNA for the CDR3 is TGCAGCGAACAGGGTCGAGGGGAGACCCAGTACTTC. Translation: CSEQGRGETQYF.

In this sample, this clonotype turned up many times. The CDR3 reads CASSPGQPQETQYF. The CDR3 DNA reads TGTGCCAGCAGTCCAGGACAGCCCCAAGAGACCCAGTACTTC. The rearrangement links TRBV12-3 or TRBV12-4 to TRBJ2-5, with D perhaps TRBD1 (6 bases). The CDR3 is 14 amino acids. V lost 5 bases, J lost 1 base, and 11 bases lay in between.

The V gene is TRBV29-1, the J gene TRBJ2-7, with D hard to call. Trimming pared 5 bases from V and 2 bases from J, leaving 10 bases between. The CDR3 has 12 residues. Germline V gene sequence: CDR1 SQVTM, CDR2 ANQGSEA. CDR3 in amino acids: CSVRQHPYEQYF. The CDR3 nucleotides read TGCAGCGTTAGGCAGCATCCCTACGAGCAGTACTTC.